This T cell receptor beta chain was retrieved from a study of shared T cell receptors in the human thymus. The protocol was immunoSEQ multiplex PCR, while the TCRdb copy is restricted to in-frame clones and leaves out a portion. Seen here are about 380,000 clones, 95% observed once, and the top ten hold about 0.02%. V gave up 2 bases and J gave up 14 bases, with 5 bases separating them. Germline CDR1 reads SEHNR; CDR2 reads FQNEAQ (reference sequence). This CDR3 contains 9 residues. Sequenced input: thymocytes. The chain joins TRBV7-9 to TRBJ2-3; D gene ambiguous. The sequence came from a human donor. The CDR3 here is CASSLPPYF. DNA for the CDR3: TGTGCCAGCAGCTTACCTCCGTATTTT.